This TCR beta chain was retrieved from a study of T-cell reconstitution after alpha-beta-depleted transplantation in children. Germline V gene sequence: CDR1 MNHEY, CDR2 SMNVEV (reference sequence). The V end was cut by 2 bases, the J end by 2 bases, with 14 bases between. This CDR3 region has 16 residues. As regards this clonotype: Its specificity is unknown.

Overall study results and limits: Several hundred expanded graft clones reportedly gave rise to the alpha-beta T cells present about two months after transplant. After transplant, high TCRbeta diversity at day 60 in some patients arose from surviving recipient T cells and thymic progenitors. T-cell counts and diversity at one year post-transplant came mainly from newly produced T cells.

Unique molecular identifiers were used to barcode this TCRbeta library. TCRdb ran MiXCR on the PCR reads and lists one entry per CDR3 protein. The sample yields under 400,000 distinct CDR3 sequences, approximately 23% seen once. This chain joins TRBV27 and TRBJ2-3; a weak D match, TRBD1 (6 bases). The input for sequencing was PBMCs, mostly from graft donor cells, taken 180 days after TCRalphabeta/CD19-depleted stem cell transplant. This receptor was identified in a male patient younger than 18 who had a stem cell transplant for acute lymphoblastic leukemia, so the T cells may come from the graft donor. DNA of the CDR3: TGTGCCAGCAGTTTAGCCAGGGGTCGGGACACAGATACGCAGTATTTT. Amino acids: CASSLARGRDTDTQYF.